This T cell receptor beta chain was sequenced during a study of CD8+ T cells in alopecia areata. This clone was recorded a few times. Its antigen is as yet unknown. Findings and limits, study-wide: There were many expanded lesional clones persisting in scalp and blood during tofacitinib. When scalp samples are sequenced, resident alphabeta T cells of normal skin are also captured.

Sample treatment: oral pan-JAK inhibitor, 5-10 mg twice daily. Individuals with alopecia areata gave both lesional scalp punch biopsies and peripheral blood for collection. Extracted from the samples, RNA was reverse transcribed into cDNA to serve as the sequencing template. Generated by immunoSEQ multiplex PCR, the TCRdb table keeps only in-frame clones and is missing some. The repertoire holds about 220,000 clones, with approximately 57% as singletons. This clonotype was obtained from a human donor with alopecia areata. Sequencing used CD4+ T cells sorted from blood, obtained at week 4, from a patient treated with tofacitinib.

DNA of the CDR3: TGCAGCGTCAATCGGGGGATTAGCACAGATACGCAGTATTTT. The encoded protein is CSVNRGISTDTQYF. The chain has TRBV29-1 and TRBJ2-3; possibly TRBD2 for D (6 bases). Per germline, CDR1 SQVTM and CDR2 ANQGSEA. Trimming cost V 6 bases and J 0 bases, with 13 bases left between them. This CDR3 is built from 14 residues.